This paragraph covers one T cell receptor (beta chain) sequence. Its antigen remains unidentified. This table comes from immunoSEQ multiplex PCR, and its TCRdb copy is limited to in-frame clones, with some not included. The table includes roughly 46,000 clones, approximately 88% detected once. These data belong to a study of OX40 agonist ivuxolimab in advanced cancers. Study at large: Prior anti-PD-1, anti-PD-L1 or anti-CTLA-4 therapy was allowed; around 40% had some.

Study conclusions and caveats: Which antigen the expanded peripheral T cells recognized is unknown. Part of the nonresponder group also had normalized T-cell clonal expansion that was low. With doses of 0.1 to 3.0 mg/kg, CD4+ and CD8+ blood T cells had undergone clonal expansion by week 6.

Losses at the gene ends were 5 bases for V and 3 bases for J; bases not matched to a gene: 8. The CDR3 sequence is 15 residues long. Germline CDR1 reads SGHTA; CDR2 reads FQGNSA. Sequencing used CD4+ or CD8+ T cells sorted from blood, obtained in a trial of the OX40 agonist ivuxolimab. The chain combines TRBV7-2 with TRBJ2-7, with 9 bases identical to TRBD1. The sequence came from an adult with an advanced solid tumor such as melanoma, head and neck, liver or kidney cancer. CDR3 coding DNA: TGTGCCAGCAGCGTAGGTGGGACAGGGTTCTACGAGCAGTACTTC. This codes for CASSVGGTGFYEQYF.